The source of this T cell receptor (beta chain) is a study of beta chain features in type 1 diabetes. Per donor, one heparinised blood draw averaged about 116 mL. Sorting with CD45RO/CCR7/CD25/CD127/CD95/CD27 yielded naive, central memory, regulatory and stem-like memory CD4+ cells. Notes on the study in general: For Type 1 diabetes patients, all four CD4+ subsets carried TCRB CDR3s that were moderately but significantly shorter. VDJ junctions from type 1 diabetes patients carried fewer insertions and larger deletions.

The V end lost 4 bases, the J end lost 5 bases, and 11 bases lay between the germline ends. The CDR3 contains 13 residues. Germline V gives CDR1 MNHEY, CDR2 SMNVEV (reference sequence). Of the isolated RNA, all was reverse transcribed, and so the sequenced material was expressed TCRB transcripts. Profiling relied on immunoSEQ multiplex PCR, and the TCRdb table lists in-frame clones only, not all of them. The sample lists roughly 450,000 clones, around 13% occurring once. In its sample, this clone was seen a few times. Antigen: not known. Source material: naive CD4+ T cells from blood. The TCR comes from a man aged 30 to 45 in good health. This chain links TRBV27 with TRBJ2-5; weak D call: TRBD2 (5 bases). The CDR3 region is CASSSTRGETQYF. CDR3 sequence (DNA): TGTGCCAGCAGTTCAACACGAGGGGAGACCCAGTACTTC.